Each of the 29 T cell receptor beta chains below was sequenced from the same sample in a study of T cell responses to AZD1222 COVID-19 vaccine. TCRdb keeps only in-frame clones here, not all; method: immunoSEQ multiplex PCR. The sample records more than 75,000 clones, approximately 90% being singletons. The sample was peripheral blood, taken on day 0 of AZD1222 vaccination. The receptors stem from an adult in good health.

The CDR3 region is CASSQGGRSGANVLTF. The DNA of the CDR3 is TGTGCCAGCAGCCAAGGGGGGCGGTCTGGGGCCAACGTCCTGACTTTC. The chain uses TRBV3-1 (or the pseudogene TRBV3-2) and TRBJ2-6, with D tentatively TRBD1 (6 bases). The CDR3 runs 16 residues. Germline V gene lookup returns CDR1 LGHDT and CDR2 YNNKEL (reference sequence). The V gene lost 1 base and the J gene lost 1 base, with 8 bases spanning the gap.

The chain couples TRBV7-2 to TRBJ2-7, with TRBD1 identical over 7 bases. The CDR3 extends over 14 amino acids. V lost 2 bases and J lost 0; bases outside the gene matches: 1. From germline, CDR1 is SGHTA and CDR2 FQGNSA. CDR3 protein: CASSLRDSSYEQYF. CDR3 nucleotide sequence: TGTGCCAGCAGCTTAAGGGACAGCTCCTACGAGCAGTACTTC.

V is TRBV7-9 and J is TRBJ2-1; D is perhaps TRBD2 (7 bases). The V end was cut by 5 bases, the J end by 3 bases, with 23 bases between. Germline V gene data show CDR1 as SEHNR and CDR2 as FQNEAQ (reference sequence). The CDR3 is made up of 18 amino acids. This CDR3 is CASSTRDNRDYHYNEQFF. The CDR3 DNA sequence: TGTGCCAGCAGCACGAGGGACAACCGGGACTATCACTACAATGAGCAGTTCTTC.

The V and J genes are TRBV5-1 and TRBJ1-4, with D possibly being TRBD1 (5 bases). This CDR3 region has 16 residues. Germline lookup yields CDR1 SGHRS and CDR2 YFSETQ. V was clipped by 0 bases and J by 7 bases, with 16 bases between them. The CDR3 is CASSLDGAGQAEKLFF. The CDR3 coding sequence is TGCGCCAGCAGCTTGGATGGTGCAGGGCAGGCTGAAAAACTGTTTTTT.

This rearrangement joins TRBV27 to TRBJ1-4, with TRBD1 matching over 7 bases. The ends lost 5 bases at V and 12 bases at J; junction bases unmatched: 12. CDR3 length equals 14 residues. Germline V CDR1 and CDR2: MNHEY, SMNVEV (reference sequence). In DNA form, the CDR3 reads TGTGCCAGCAGTCCCTCACAGGGGAAGACTGAACTGTTTTTT. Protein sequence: CASSPSQGKTELFF.

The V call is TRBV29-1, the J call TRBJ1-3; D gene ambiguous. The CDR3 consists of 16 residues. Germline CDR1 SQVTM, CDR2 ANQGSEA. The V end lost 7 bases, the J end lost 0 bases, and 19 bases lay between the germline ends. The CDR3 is CSALKGGSASGNTIYF. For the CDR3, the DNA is TGCAGCGCTCTGAAGGGAGGCAGTGCCTCTGGAAACACCATATATTTT.

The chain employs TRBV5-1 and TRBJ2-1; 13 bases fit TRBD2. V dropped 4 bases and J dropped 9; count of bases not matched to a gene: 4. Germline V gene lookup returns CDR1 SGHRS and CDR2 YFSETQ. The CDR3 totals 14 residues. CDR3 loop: CASSTSGGAPEQFF. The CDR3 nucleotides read TGCGCCAGCAGCACTAGCGGGGGGGCGCCTGAGCAGTTCTTC.

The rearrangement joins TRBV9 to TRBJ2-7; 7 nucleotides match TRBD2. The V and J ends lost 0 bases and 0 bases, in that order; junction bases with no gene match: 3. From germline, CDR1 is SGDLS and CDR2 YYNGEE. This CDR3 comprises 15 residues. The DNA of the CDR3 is TGTGCCAGCAGCGTAGACGGGAGGTACTCCTACGAGCAGTACTTC. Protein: CASSVDGRYSYEQYF.

CDR3 bases: TGTGCCAGTTACGAGGGTTCTGAGCAGTTCTTC. This encodes CASYEGSEQFF. The chain employs TRBV18 and TRBJ2-1, with D maybe TRBD2 (5 bases). V was cut by 9 bases and J by 9 bases, with 12 bases left in between. The CDR3 has 11 amino acids. CDR1 is KGHSH and CDR2 is LQKENI in the germline V gene. Looking up the rest from reference TRBV18 and TRBJ2-1 gives the full variable domain: NAGVMQNPRHLVRRRGQEARLRCSPMKGHSHVYWYRQLPEEGLKFMVYLQKENIIDESGMPKERFSAEFPKEGPSILRIQQVVRGDSAAYFCASYEGSEQFFGPGTRLTVL.

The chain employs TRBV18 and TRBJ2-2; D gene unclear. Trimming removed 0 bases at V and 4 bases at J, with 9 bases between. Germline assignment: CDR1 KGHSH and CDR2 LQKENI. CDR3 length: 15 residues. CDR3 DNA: TGTGCCAGCTCACCACCGAGCCAGCTCACCGGGGAGCTGTTTTTT. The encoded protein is CASSPPSQLTGELFF.

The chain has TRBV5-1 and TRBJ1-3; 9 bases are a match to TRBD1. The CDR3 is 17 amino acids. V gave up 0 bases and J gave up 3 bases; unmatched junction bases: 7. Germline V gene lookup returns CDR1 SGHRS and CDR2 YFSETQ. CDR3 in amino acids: CASSLGPQGAGGNTIYF. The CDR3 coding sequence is TGCGCCAGCAGCTTGGGCCCACAGGGGGCAGGTGGAAACACCATATATTTT.

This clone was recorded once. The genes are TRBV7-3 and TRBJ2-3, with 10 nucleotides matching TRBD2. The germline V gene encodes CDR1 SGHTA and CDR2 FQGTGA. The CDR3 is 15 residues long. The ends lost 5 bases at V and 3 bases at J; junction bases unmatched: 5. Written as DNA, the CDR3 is TGTGCCAGCAGCCCCCTAGCGGGAGCGACAGATACGCAGTATTTT. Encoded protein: CASSPLAGATDTQYF.

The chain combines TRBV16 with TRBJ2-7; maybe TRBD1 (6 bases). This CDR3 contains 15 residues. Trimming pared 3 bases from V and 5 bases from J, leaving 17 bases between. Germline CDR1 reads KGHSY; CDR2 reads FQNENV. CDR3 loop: CASSQSSGALDEQYF. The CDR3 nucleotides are TGTGCCAGCAGCCAGTCCTCAGGGGCGCTGGACGAGCAGTACTTC. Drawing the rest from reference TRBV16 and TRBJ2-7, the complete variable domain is GEEVAQTPKHLVRGEGQKAKLYCAPIKGHSYVFWYQQVLKNEFKFLISFQNENVFDETGMPKERFSAKCLPNSPCSLEIQATKLEDSAVYFCASSQSSGALDEQYFGPGTRLTVT.

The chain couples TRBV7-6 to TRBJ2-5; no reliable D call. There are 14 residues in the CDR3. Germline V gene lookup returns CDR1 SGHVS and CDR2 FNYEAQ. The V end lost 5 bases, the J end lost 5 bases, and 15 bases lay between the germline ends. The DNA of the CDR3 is TGTGCCAGCAGCCCGGGCCCCTCGGTGGAGACCCAGTACTTC. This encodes CASSPGPSVETQYF.

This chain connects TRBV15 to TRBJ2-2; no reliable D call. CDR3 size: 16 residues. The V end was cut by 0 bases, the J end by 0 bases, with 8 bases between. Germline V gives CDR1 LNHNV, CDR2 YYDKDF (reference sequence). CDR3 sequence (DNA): TGTGCCACCAGCAGAGAATCCTTTACGAACACCGGGGAGCTGTTTTTT. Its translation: CATSRESFTNTGELFF. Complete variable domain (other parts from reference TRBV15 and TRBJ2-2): DAMVIQNPRYQVTQFGKPVTLSCSQTLNHNVMYWYQQKSSQAPKLLFHYYDKDFNNEADTPDNFQSRRPNTSFCFLDIRSPGLGDTAMYLCATSRESFTNTGELFFGEGSRLTVL.

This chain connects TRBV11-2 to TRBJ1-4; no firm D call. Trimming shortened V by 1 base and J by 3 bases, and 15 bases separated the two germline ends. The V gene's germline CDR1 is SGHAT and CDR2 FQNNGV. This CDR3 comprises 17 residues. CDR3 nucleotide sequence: TGTGCCAGCAGCTTAGCCCCAGTGGAGGGAGCTAATGAAAAACTGTTTTTT. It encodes CASSLAPVEGANEKLFF.

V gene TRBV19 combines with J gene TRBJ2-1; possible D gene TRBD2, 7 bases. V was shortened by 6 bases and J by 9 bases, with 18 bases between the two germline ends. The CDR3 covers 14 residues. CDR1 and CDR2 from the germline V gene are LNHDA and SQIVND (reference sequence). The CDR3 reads CASRPGPGGREQFF. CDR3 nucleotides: TGTGCCAGTAGACCGGGACCCGGGGGGCGTGAGCAGTTCTTC.

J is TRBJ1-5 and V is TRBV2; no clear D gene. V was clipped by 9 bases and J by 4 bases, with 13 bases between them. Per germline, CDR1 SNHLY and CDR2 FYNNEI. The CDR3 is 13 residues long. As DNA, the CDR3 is TGTGCCAGTACGAACCTCGGGAATCAGCCCCAGCATTTT. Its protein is CASTNLGNQPQHF.

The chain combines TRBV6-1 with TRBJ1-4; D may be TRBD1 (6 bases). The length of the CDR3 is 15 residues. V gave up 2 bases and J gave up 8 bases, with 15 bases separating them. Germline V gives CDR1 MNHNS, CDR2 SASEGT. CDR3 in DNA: TGTGCCAGCAGTGAATCCCGGGGGGGGCGGGAAAAACTGTTTTTT. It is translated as CASSESRGGREKLFF.

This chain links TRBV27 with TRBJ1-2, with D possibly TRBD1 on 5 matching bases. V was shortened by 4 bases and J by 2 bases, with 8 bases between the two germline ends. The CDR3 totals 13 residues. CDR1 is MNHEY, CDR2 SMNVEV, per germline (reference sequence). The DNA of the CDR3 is TGTGCCAGCAGTTCGACAGTCAACTATGGCTACACCTTC. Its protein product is CASSSTVNYGYTF.

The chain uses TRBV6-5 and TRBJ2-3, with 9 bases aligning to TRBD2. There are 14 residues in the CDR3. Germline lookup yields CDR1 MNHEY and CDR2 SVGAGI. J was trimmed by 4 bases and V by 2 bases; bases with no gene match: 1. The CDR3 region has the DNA TGTGCCAGCAGTTACCGACTAGCGGCAGATACGCAGTATTTT. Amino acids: CASSYRLAADTQYF.

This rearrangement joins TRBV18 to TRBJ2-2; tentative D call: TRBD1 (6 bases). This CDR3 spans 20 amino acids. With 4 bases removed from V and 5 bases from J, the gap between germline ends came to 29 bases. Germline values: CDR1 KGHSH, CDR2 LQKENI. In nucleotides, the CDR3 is TGTGCCAGCTCACGTCAGACGGTGAGCCAGGGGACCGCGCGAACCGGGGAGCTGTTTTTT. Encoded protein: CASSRQTVSQGTARTGELFF.

The CDR3 DNA reads as TGTGCCAGCAGCTTAAGCCCCGGAGAGACCCAGTACTTC. Residues: CASSLSPGETQYF. The chain links TRBV7-9 to TRBJ2-5, with D hard to call. V lost 2 bases and J 4 bases, leaving 8 bases between the germline ends. There are 13 residues in the CDR3. CDR1 is SEHNR and CDR2 is FQNEAQ in the germline V gene (reference sequence).

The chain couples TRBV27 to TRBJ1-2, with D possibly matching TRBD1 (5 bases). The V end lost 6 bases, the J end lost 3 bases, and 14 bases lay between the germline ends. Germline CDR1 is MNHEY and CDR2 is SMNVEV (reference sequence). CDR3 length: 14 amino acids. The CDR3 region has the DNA TGTGCCAGCAGACCGTTCCGGGGCTACTATGGCTACACCTTC. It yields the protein CASRPFRGYYGYTF.

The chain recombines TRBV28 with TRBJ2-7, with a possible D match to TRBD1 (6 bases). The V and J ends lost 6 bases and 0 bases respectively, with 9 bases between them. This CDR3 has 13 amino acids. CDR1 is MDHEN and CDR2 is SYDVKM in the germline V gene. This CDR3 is CASRVDSSYEQYF. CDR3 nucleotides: TGTGCCAGCAGGGTGGACAGCTCCTACGAGCAGTACTTC.

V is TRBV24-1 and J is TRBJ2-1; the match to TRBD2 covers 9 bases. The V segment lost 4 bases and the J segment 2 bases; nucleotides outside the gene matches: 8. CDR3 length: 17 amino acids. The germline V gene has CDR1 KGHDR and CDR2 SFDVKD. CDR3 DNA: TGTGCCACCAGTGAACCCGCTATAGCGGGAGCCTACAATGAGCAGTTCTTC. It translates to CATSEPAIAGAYNEQFF.

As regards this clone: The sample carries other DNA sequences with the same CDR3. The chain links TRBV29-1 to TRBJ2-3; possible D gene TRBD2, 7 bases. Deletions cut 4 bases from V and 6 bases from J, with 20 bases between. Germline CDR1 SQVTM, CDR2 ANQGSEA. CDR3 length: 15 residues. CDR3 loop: CSVVRGEGGQDTQYF. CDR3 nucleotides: TGCAGCGTTGTAAGGGGGGAGGGAGGGCAGGATACGCAGTATTTT.

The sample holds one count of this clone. As DNA, the CDR3 is TGTGCCAGCAGTCTGCAGGGGGGCAGGAACACTGAAGCTTTCTTT. Translated, it gives CASSLQGGRNTEAFF. The chain recombines TRBV6-5 with TRBJ1-1, with 7 bases fitting TRBD1. Per germline, CDR1 MNHEY and CDR2 SVGAGI. The CDR3 loop spans 15 amino acids. V lost 5 bases, J lost 1 base, and 7 bases stayed unmatched.

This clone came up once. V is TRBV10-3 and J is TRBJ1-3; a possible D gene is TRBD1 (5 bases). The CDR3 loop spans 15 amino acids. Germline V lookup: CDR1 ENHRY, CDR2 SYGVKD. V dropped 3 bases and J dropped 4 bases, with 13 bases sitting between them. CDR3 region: CAISEASQGGNTIYF. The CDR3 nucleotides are TGTGCCATCAGTGAAGCTTCCCAGGGCGGAAACACCATATATTTT.